Each of the 11 T cell receptor beta chains below was sequenced from the same sample in a study of T cells after yellow fever vaccination. Each CDR3 protein is one row after TCRdb ran MiXCR on the 5' RACE reads. The data show about 630,000 distinct CDR3 sequences, 10% to 15% seen once. The sample consisted of PBMCs, taken on the day of the yellow fever booster vaccination. The receptors stem from a man aged 30 to 39 who received the YFV17D yellow fever vaccine.

This clonotype was counted a few times. The gene calls are TRBV6-2 or TRBV6-3 and TRBJ2-2; D is undetermined. The CDR3 consists of 15 residues. V was trimmed by 2 bases and J by 3 bases, leaving 10 bases between them. The V gene's germline CDR1 is MNHEY and CDR2 SVGEGT. As DNA, the CDR3 is TGTGCCAGCAGTTACAGTCTAAGAGACACCGGGGAGCTGTTTTTT. This codes for CASSYSLRDTGELFF.

Turning to this clonotype: A read error may be the cause here, since a much bigger clone is one base away. The rearrangement uses TRBV20-1 and TRBJ2-3; the match to TRBD2 covers 10 bases. Looked up from germline, CDR1 is DFQATT and CDR2 is SNEGSKA (reference sequence). The CDR3 totals 16 residues. CDR3 in amino acids: CCAIPPGLAKADTQYF. In DNA, the CDR3 is TGCTGTGCTATCCCCCCGGGACTAGCGAAGGCAGATACGCAGTATTTT.

V and J are TRBV5-1 and TRBJ1-1, with a possible D match to TRBD1 (5 bases). Germline CDR1 SGHRS, CDR2 YFSETQ. CDR3 length: 16 residues. V lost 4 bases to trimming and J lost 4 bases, with 20 bases between them. Here the CDR3 DNA reads TGCGCCAGCAGCCGGGCAAGTAGGGGTGGGAGCACTGAAGCTTTCTTT. Protein: CASSRASRGGSTEAFF. The variable domain in full, completed from reference TRBV5-1 and TRBJ1-1, reads KAGVTQTPRYLIKTRGQQVTLSCSPISGHRSVSWYQQTPGQGLQFLFEYFSETQRNKGNFPGRFSGRQFSNSRSEMNVSTLELGDSALYLCASSRASRGGSTEAFFGQGTRLTVV.

This clonotype was found a few times. The chain employs TRBV20-1 and TRBJ2-3; 12 bases fit TRBD2. Germline loops: CDR1 DFQATT, CDR2 SNEGSKA (reference sequence). The CDR3 loop spans 14 amino acids. V shed 6 bases and J 6 bases; nucleotides not matched to a gene: 7. The CDR3 loop is CSAMALAGGDTQYF. The CDR3 nucleotides are TGCAGTGCCATGGCCCTAGCGGGAGGGGATACGCAGTATTTT.

This clonotype was recorded a few times. The chain is built from TRBV6-1 and TRBJ2-5; 8 bases fit TRBD1. CDR1 is MNHNS, CDR2 SASEGT, per germline. The V gene end was trimmed by 6 bases and the J gene end by 9 bases; junction bases not matched to a gene: 9. The CDR3 has 13 amino acids. The CDR3 reads CASSRGQGAPQYF. The CDR3 DNA sequence: TGTGCCAGCAGCCGCGGACAGGGAGCGCCCCAGTACTTC.

The V and J genes are TRBV5-6 and TRBJ1-2; D might be TRBD1 (5 bases). CDR3 length: 14 amino acids. Per the germline V gene, CDR1 is SGHDT and CDR2 is YYEEEE. The V end lost 0 bases, the J end lost 3 bases, and 9 bases lay between the germline ends. The CDR3 region has the DNA TGTGCCAGCAGCTTGGATCAGGGTGACTATGGCTACACCTTC. This gives the protein CASSLDQGDYGYTF. The full variable domain, completed using reference TRBV5-6 and TRBJ1-2, is DAGVTQSPTHLIKTRGQQVTLRCSPKSGHDTVSWYQQALGQGPQFIFQYYEEEERQRGNFPDRFSGHQFPNYSSELNVNALLLGDSALYLCASSLDQGDYGYTFGSGTRLTVV.

There are a few counts of this clonotype. This sequence joins TRBV7-2 and TRBJ1-1; no definite D call. The CDR3 has 12 amino acids. Germline V gives CDR1 SGHTA, CDR2 FQGNSA. Trimming cost V 5 bases and J 7 bases, with 11 bases left between them. For the CDR3, the DNA is TGTGCCAGCAGCCCCTCGCACGGTGAAGCTTTCTTT. It specifies CASSPSHGEAFF.

This clonotype was seen more than once but under ten times. V gene TRBV12-3 or TRBV12-4 combines with J gene TRBJ2-7; D tentatively fits TRBD1 or TRBD2 (6 bases each). This CDR3 contains 16 residues. The V end lost 6 bases, the J end lost 2 bases, and 20 bases lay between the germline ends. CDR3 residues: CASSSSVGGQPYEQYF. The DNA for the CDR3 is TGTGCCAGCAGCTCCTCCGTCGGGGGCCAGCCCTACGAGCAGTACTTC.

The chain uses TRBV10-3 and TRBJ1-2; 7 positions agree with TRBD1. V gave up 0 bases and J gave up 10 bases; unmatched junction bases: 8. This CDR3 has 14 amino acids. Germline values: CDR1 ENHRY, CDR2 SYGVKD. The CDR3 nucleotides are TGTGCCATCAGTGAGTCGCGTGACAGGGACGCCTACACCTTC. Protein sequence: CAISESRDRDAYTF.

This clonotype was counted between two and nine times. The chain uses TRBV6-2 or TRBV6-3 and TRBJ2-7; D is unclear. Trimming left V 0 bases short and J 4 bases short, with 7 bases between. CDR3 size: 13 residues. Germline CDR1 MNHEY, CDR2 SVGEGT. This CDR3 reads CASSYSIEYEQYF. DNA of the CDR3: TGTGCCAGCAGTTACTCGATAGAGTACGAGCAGTACTTC.

The CDR3 spells CSVSSGANYGYTF. CDR3 nucleotides: TGCAGCGTTAGTTCAGGGGCTAACTATGGCTACACCTTC. This chain connects TRBV29-1 to TRBJ1-2, with D possibly being TRBD1 (6 bases). Trimming pared 5 bases from V and 0 bases from J, leaving 10 bases between. Germline CDR1 is SQVTM and CDR2 is ANQGSEA. The CDR3 loop spans 13 amino acids. Looking up the rest from reference TRBV29-1 and TRBJ1-2 gives the full variable domain: SAVISQKPSRDICQRGTSLTIQCQVDSQVTMMFWYRQQPGQSLTLIATANQGSEATYESGFVIDKFPISRPNLTFSTLTVSNMSPEDSSIYLCSVSSGANYGYTFGSGTRLTVV.